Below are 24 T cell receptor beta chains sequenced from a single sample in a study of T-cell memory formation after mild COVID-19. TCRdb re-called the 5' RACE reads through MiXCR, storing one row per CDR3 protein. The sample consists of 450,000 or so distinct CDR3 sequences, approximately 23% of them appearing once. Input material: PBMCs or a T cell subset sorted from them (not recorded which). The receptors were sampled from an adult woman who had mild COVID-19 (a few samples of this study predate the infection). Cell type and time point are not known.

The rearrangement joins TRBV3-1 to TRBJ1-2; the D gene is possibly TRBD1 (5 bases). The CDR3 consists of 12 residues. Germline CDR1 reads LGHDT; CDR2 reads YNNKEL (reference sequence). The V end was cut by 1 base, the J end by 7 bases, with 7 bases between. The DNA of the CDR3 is TGTGCCAGCAGCCAAGCAGGGCCTGGCTACACCTTC. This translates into CASSQAGPGYTF.

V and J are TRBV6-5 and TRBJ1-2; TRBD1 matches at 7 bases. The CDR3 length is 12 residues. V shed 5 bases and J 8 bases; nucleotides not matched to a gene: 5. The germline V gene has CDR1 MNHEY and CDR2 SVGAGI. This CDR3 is CASSPTGVGYTF. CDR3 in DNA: TGTGCCAGCAGTCCTACAGGGGTGGGCTACACCTTC.

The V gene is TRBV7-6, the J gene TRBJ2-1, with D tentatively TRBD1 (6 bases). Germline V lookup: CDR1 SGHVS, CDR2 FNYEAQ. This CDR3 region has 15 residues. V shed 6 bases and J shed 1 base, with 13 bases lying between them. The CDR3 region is CASRKGGESYNEQFF. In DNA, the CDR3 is TGTGCCAGCAGGAAAGGGGGTGAATCCTACAATGAGCAGTTCTTC. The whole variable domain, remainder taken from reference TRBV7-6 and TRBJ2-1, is GAGVSQSPRYKVTKRGQDVALRCDPISGHVSLYWYRQALGQGPEFLTYFNYEAQQDKSGLPNDRFSAERPEGSISTLTIQRTEQRDSAMYRCASRKGGESYNEQFFGPGTRLTVL.

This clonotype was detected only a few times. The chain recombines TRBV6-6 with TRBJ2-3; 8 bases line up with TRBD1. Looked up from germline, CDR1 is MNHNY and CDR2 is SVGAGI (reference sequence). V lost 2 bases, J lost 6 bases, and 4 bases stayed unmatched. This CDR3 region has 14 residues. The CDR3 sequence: CASSYRTGLDTQYF. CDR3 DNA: TGTGCCAGCAGTTACAGGACAGGGTTGGATACGCAGTATTTT.

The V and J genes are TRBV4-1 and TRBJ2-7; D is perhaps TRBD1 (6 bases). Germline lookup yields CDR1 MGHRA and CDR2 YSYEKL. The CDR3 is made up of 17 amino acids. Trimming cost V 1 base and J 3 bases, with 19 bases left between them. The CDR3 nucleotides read TGCGCCAGCAGCCAAGTAGATTGGGGGCAGATTGGCTACGAGCAGTACTTC. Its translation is CASSQVDWGQIGYEQYF.

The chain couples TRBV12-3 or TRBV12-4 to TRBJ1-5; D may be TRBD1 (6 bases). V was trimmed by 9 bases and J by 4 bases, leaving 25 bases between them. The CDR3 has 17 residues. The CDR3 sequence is CARTLRGMGPINQPQHF. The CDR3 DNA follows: TGTGCCAGGACCCTTAGGGGGATGGGACCGATTAATCAGCCCCAGCATTTT.

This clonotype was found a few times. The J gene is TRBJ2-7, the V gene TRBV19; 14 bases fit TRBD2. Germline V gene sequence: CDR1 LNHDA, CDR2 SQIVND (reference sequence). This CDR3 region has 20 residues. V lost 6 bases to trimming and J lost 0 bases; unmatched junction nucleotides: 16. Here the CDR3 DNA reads TGTGCCAGTAGACCTGCCGGGGGACTAGCGGGGGAGGCCTCCTCCTACGAGCAGTACTTC. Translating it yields CASRPAGGLAGEASSYEQYF.

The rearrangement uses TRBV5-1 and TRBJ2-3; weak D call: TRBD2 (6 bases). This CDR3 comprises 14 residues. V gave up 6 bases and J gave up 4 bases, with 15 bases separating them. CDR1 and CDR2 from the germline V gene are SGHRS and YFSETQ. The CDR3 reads CASTQGGGSDTQYF. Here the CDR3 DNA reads TGCGCCAGCACCCAGGGCGGAGGGTCAGATACGCAGTATTTT.

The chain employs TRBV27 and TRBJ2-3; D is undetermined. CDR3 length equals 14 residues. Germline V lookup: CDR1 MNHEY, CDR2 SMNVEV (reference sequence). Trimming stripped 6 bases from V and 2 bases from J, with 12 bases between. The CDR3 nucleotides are TGTGCCAGCAGGGAAATATCCCCCACAGATACGCAGTATTTT. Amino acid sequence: CASREISPTDTQYF.

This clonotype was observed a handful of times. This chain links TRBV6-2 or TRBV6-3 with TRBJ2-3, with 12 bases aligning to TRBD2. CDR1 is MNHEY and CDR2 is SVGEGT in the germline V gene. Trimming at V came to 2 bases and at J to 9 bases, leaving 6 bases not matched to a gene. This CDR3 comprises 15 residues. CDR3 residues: CASSYTGLAGMTQYF. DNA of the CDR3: TGTGCCAGCAGTTACACCGGACTAGCGGGAATGACGCAGTATTTT.

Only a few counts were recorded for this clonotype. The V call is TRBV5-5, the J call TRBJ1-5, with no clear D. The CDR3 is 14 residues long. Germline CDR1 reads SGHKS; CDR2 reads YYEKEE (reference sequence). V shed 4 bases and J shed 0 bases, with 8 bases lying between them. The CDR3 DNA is TGTGCCAGCAGCCGATCCGATAGCAATCAGCCCCAGCATTTT. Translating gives CASSRSDSNQPQHF.

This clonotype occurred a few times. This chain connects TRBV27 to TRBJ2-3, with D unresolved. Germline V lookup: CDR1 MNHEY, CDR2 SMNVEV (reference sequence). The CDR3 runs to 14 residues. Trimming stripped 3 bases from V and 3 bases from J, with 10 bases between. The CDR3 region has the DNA TGTGCCAGCAGTTTTGGGCTCCCTACAGATACGCAGTATTTT. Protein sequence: CASSFGLPTDTQYF.

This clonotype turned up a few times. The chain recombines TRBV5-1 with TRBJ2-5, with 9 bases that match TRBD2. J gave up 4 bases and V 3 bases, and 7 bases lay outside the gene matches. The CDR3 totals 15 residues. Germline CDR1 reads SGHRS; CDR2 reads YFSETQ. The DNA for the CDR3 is TGCGCCAGCAGCTCAATAGCGGGAGTAGCAGAGACCCAGTACTTC. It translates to CASSSIAGVAETQYF.

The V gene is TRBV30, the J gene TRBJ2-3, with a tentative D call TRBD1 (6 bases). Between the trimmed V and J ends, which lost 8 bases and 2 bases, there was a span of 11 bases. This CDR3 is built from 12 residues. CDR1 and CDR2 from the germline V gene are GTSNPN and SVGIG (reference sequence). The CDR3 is CARGDTTDTQYF. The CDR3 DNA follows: TGTGCCCGAGGGGACACCACAGATACGCAGTATTTT.

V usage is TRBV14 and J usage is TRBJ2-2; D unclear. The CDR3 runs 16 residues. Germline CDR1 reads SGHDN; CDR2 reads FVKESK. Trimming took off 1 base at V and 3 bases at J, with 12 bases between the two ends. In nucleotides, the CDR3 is TGTGCCAGCAGCCAAGCGGGTGAGGTGGACACCGGGGAGCTGTTTTTT. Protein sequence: CASSQAGEVDTGELFF.

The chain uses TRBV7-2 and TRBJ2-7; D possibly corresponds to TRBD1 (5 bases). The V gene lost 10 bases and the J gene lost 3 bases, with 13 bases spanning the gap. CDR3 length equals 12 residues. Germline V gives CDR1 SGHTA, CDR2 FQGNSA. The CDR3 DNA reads TGTGCCACCCTTCAGGGCGGCTACGAGCAGTACTTC. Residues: CATLQGGYEQYF.

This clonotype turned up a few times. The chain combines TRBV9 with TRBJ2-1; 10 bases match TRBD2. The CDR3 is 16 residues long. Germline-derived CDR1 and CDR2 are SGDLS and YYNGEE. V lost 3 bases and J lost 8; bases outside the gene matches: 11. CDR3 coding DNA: TGTGCCAGCAGCGGATTTGCTAGCGGGAGTACTCATGAGCAGTTCTTC. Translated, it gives CASSGFASGSTHEQFF.

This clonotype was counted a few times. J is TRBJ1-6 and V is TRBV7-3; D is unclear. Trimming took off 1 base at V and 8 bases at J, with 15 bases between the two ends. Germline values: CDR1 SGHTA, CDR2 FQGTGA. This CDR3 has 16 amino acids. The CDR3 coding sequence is TGTGCCAGCAGCTTAAGATCCCCCGGTCTGGATTCACCCCTCCACTTT. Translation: CASSLRSPGLDSPLHF. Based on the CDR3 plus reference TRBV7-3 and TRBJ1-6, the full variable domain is GAGVSQTPSNKVTEKGKYVELRCDPISGHTALYWYRQSLGQGPEFLIYFQGTGAADDSGLPNDRFFAVRPEGSVSTLKIQRTERGDSAVYLCASSLRSPGLDSPLHFGNGTRLTVT.

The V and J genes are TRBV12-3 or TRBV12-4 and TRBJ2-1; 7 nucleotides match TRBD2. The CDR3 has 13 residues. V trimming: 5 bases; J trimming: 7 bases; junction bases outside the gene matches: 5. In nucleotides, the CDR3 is TGTGCCAGCAGTGCGGGACTACCGAATGAGCAGTTCTTC. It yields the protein CASSAGLPNEQFF.

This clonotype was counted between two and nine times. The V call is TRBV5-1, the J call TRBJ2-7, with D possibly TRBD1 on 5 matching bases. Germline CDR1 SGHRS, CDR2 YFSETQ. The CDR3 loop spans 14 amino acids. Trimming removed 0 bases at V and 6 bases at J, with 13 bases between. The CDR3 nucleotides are TGCGCCAGCAGCTTGGCCGAAGCAGGGCGCGAGCAGTACTTC. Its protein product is CASSLAEAGREQYF.

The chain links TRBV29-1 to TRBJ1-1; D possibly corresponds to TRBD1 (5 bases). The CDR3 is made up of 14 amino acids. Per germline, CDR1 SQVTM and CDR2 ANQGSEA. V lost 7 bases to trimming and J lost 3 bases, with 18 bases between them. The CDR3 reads CSARRGFGDTEAFF. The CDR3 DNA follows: TGCAGCGCCAGAAGGGGTTTTGGGGACACTGAAGCTTTCTTT.

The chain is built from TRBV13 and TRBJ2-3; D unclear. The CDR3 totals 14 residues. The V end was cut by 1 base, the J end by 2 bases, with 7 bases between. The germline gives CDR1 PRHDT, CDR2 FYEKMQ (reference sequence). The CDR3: CASSLAVDTDTQYF. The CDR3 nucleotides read TGTGCCAGCAGCTTAGCAGTGGACACAGATACGCAGTATTTT.

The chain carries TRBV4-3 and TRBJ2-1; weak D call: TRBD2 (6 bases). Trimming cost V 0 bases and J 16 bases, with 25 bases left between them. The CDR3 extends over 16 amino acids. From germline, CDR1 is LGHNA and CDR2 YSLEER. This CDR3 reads CASSQDSSAPGTSLFF. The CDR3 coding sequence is TGCGCCAGCAGCCAAGATTCGTCCGCCCCCGGGACTTCTCTTTTCTTC.

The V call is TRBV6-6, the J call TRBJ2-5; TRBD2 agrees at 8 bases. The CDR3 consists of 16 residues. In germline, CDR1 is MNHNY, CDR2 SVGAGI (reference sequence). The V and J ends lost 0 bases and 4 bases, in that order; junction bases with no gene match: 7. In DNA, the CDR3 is TGTGCCAGCAGTTACTCGATTCAAGCGGGGGTAGAGACCCAGTACTTC. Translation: CASSYSIQAGVETQYF.